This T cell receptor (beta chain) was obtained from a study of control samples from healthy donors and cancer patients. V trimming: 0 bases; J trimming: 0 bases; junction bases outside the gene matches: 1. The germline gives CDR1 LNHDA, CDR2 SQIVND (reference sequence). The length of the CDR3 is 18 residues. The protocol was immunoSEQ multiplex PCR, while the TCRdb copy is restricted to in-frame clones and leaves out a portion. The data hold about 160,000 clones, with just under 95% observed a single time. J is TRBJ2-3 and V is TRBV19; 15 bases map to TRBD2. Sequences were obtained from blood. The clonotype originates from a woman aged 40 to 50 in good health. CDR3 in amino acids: CASSIEGLAGGSTDTQYF. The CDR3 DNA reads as TGTGCCAGTAGTATAGAGGGACTAGCGGGAGGCAGCACAGATACGCAGTATTTT.